The present entry profiles one TCR beta chain with its context. Its target is not known. MiXCR was run by TCRdb on the 5' RACE reads, yielding one entry per CDR3 protein. Here the sample spans roughly 150,000 distinct CDR3 sequences, roughly 34% being singletons. The sample comes from a study of CD8 T cells in ankylosing spondylitis. Findings and caveats of the study: Among TCR beta sequences, a motif of several highly homologous variants appeared characteristic of ankylosing spondylitis blood.

V trimming: 4 bases; J trimming: 1 base; junction bases outside the gene matches: 10. This CDR3 comprises 16 residues. CDR1 and CDR2 from the germline V gene are SGHRS and YFSETQ. This TCR derives from a male donor with ankylosing spondylitis. The V call is TRBV5-1, the J call TRBJ1-1, with 7 positions matching TRBD1. What was sequenced was synovial fluid, either unsorted or a sorted T cell fraction (not recorded which). The CDR3 sequence: CASSPGQLLTNTEAFF. The DNA for the CDR3 is TGCGCCAGCAGCCCGGGACAGCTGCTGACGAACACTGAAGCTTTCTTT.